This T cell receptor beta chain was observed in a study of regulatory T cells in long-lasting Graves disease. Time point meaning: persistent/refractory GD, antithyroid drugs over 5 years with positive TRAb. Extracted RNA from PBMCs served as the source of the TCR library. American Thyroid Association guidelines defined how Graves' disease was diagnosed. With EDTA tubes as the receptacles, nine milliliters of peripheral blood were drawn. Findings and limits, study-wide: It was possible that the small sample size reduced accuracy.

Arm-PCR of CDR3 regions with iRepertoire HTBI primers generated TCR beta libraries. In TCRdb, the multiplex PCR reads were re-called with MiXCR into one record per CDR3 protein. The data contain a few hundred thousand distinct CDR3 sequences, roughly 24% of them singletons. Turning to this clonotype: The antigen remains undetermined.

There are 16 residues in the CDR3. Germline CDR1 and CDR2: SGHRS and YFSETQ. After removal of 4 bases from V and 3 bases from J, the junction contained 10 bases not matched to a gene. The starting material was peripheral blood mononuclear cells (PBMCs), obtained when the disease was refractory, from a patient treated with antithyroid drugs. The sequence came from a woman between 40 and 55 years old with Graves disease. The chain uses TRBV5-1 and TRBJ2-7, with 10 bases matching TRBD1. The CDR3 is CASSPGTGAGFYEQYF. Here the CDR3 DNA reads TGCGCCAGCAGCCCCGGGACAGGGGCAGGGTTCTACGAGCAGTACTTC.